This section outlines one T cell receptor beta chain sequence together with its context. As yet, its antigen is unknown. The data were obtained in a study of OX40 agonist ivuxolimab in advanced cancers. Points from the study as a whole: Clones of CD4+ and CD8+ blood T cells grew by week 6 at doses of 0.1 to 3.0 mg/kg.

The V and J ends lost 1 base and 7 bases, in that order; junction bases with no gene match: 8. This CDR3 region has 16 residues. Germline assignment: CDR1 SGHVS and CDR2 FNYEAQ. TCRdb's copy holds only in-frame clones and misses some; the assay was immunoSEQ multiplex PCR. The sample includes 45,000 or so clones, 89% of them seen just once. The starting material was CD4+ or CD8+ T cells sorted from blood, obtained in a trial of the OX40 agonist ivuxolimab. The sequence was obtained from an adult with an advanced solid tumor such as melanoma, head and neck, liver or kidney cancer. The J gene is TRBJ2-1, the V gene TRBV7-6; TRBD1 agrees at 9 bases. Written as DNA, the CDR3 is TGTGCCAGCAGCTTAGGTTCAGGACAGGGGTTGAATGAGCAGTTCTTC. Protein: CASSLGSGQGLNEQFF.